Following are 5 T cell receptor beta chains from one sample sequenced in a study of post-analysis software for immune sequencing data. General study points: Controls showed lower frequencies than patients for 5 or 6 TRBV segments, and TRBV5-6, TRBV5-1 and TRBV20-1 were among these.

TCR beta libraries were prepared from cDNA with unique molecular identifiers. TCRdb reanalysed the PCR reads using MiXCR and keeps one entry per CDR3 protein. This table holds 750,000 to 950,000 distinct CDR3 sequences, 46% found once. The antigens these receptors bind are not known. Sequencing input: blood. These receptors originate from a girl between 5 and 17 years old with multiple sclerosis.

The V and J genes are TRBV12-3 or TRBV12-4 and TRBJ1-2; a weak D match, TRBD1 (5 bases). Trimming removed 6 bases at V and 4 bases at J, with 15 bases between. The CDR3 has 14 amino acids. CDR3 sequence reads: CASSPTAGLYGYTF. The CDR3 bases are TGTGCCAGCAGCCCGACCGCGGGGCTCTATGGCTACACCTTC.

The table lists this clonotype with a few counts. V and J are TRBV20-1 and TRBJ2-3, with 8 bases lining up with TRBD2. J lost 1 base, V lost 7 bases, and 4 bases had no gene match. In germline, CDR1 is DFQATT, CDR2 SNEGSKA (reference sequence). This CDR3 is built from 13 residues. For the CDR3, the DNA is TGCAGTGTCAAGACTAGCGGCACAGATACGCAGTATTTT. Amino acid sequence: CSVKTSGTDTQYF.

The chain has TRBV20-1 and TRBJ2-5; D is unresolved. The J call may be faulty, since TRBJ2-7 better matches the DNA end. This CDR3 spans 13 amino acids. Germline V gene lookup returns CDR1 DFQATT and CDR2 SNEGSKA (reference sequence). The CDR3 protein is CSASDGVRYEQYF. The DNA of the CDR3 is TGCAGTGCTTCCGACGGAGTCCGCTACGAGCAGTACTTC.

The rearrangement joins TRBV9 to TRBJ1-1; D is perhaps TRBD1 (6 bases). CDR1 SGDLS and CDR2 YYNGEE come from the germline V gene. V lost 0 bases to trimming and J lost 3 bases, with 12 bases between them. The CDR3 covers 15 residues. The CDR3 here is CASSVVPGEYTEAFF. Here the CDR3 DNA reads TGTGCCAGCAGCGTAGTACCAGGGGAGTACACTGAAGCTTTCTTT.

This clonotype was counted a few times. The genes are TRBV5-1 and TRBJ1-2; a possible D gene is TRBD1 (5 bases). V lost 0 bases to trimming and J lost 5 bases, with 11 bases between them. The CDR3 has 14 residues. In germline, CDR1 is SGHRS, CDR2 YFSETQ. CDR3 sequence reads: CASSLGDSFYGYTF. CDR3 bases: TGCGCCAGCAGCTTGGGAGACAGTTTTTATGGCTACACCTTC.